The sequence of this T cell receptor beta chain was determined in a study of blood T cell repertoires in COVID-19. The wider study: Sites across the United States, Italy and Spain contributed samples from acute and convalescent COVID-19. Sources were T cells, B-cell-depleted T cells, or PBMCs; the material itself was cDNA or gDNA.

Original processing methods: Counts of nucleated cells, estimated from reference gene primer amplification, were obtained. Method: immunoSEQ multiplex PCR; TCRdb's copy keeps in-frame clones and lacks some. V, J and clone size reflect that table, while D and trimming were determined from the DNA. Here the sample spans 80,000 or so clones, approximately 78% being singletons. Germline loops: CDR1 KGHSY, CDR2 FQNENV. V was pared by 1 base and J by 5 bases, with 11 bases between. This CDR3 has 14 residues. This clonotype was obtained from a woman of 80 years or more with acute or convalescent COVID-19. The chain is built from TRBV16 and TRBJ2-5; tentative D call: TRBD2 (6 bases). The sequencing input was peripheral blood. In DNA form, the CDR3 reads TGTGCCAGCAGCCAATTAGGAGGAGGGGAGACCCAGTACTTC. It is translated as CASSQLGGGETQYF.